This T cell receptor beta chain derives from a study of Ad26.COV2.S vaccination and SARS-CoV-2 variants. Study at large: Once, or twice with 56 days between doses, Ad26.COV2.S was given intramuscularly.

Study observations and caveats: Placebo and vaccine recipients had non-spike TCR breadth that was similar. Reported post-vaccination CD8+ and CD4+ T cell responses to spike showed substantial breadth. Individuals receiving vaccine had higher spike-specific TCR breadth than placebo recipients did.

Trimming removed 5 bases at V and 0 bases at J, with 26 bases between. Looked up from germline, CDR1 is SEHNR and CDR2 is FQNEAQ (reference sequence). This CDR3 is built from 20 residues. As to this clone: Its cognate antigen is unknown.

Profiling relied on immunoSEQ multiplex PCR, and the TCRdb table lists in-frame clones only, not all of them. The table lists 300,000 to 500,000 clones, less than 90% of them singletons. The treatment is: roughly 19 received Ad26.COV2.S at low or high dose, single or two shots; 5 received placebo; per-sample allocation not given. Samples analyzed were those drawn on day 63 after the first vaccine or placebo injection. V gene TRBV7-9 combines with J gene TRBJ2-4; no clear D gene. The source material was peripheral blood, sampled in a trial of Ad26.COV2.S vaccine versus placebo. The receptor's source is a person aged 18 to 59 who received the Ad26.COV2.S COVID-19 vaccine or a placebo. The CDR3 sequence: CASSNLRDRRQTLAKNIQYF. The CDR3 DNA is TGTGCCAGCAGCAATCTTAGAGACCGCCGCCAAACTCTAGCCAAAAACATTCAGTACTTC.